These 20 T cell receptor beta chains came from one sample sequenced in a study of blood T cell repertoires in COVID-19 (dated by TCRdb to the early 2020s). Receptor amplification or capture employed the immunoSEQ multiplex PCR assay. TCRdb provides this immuneACCESS table in a form limited to in-frame rearrangements. Some clones are lacking; in checked studies, under half of them reflect an unresolved V gene, and why the rest are absent is not known. This sample holds about 71,000 clones; less than 95% were observed only once. Over 4% of the sample lies in the top ten. Sequencing was done on a sample of peripheral blood. The receptors were sampled from a woman between 18 and 29 years old with acute or convalescent COVID-19.

The count of this clone is one. The chain recombines TRBV19 with TRBJ1-3; D unresolved. The CDR3 extends over 16 amino acids. V lost 6 bases and J lost 0, with 15 bases in between. Germline CDR1 is LNHDA and CDR2 is SQIVND (reference sequence). The CDR3 here is CASRAHSPISGNTIYF. CDR3 in DNA: TGTGCCAGTAGAGCCCATTCACCCATCTCTGGAAACACCATATATTTT.

The chain has TRBV2 and TRBJ2-7; D is perhaps TRBD1 (5 bases). This CDR3 has 11 residues. Trimming shortened V by 3 bases and J by 6 bases, and 6 bases separated the two germline ends. Germline V gene lookup returns CDR1 SNHLY and CDR2 FYNNEI. CDR3: CASSDRVEQYF. DNA of the CDR3: TGTGCCAGCAGTGACAGGGTCGAGCAGTACTTC.

The genes are TRBV5-5 and TRBJ2-7; 7 nucleotides line up with TRBD2. After removal of 1 base from V and 2 bases from J, the junction contained 6 bases not matched to a gene. CDR1 and CDR2 from the germline V gene are SGHKS and YYEKEE (reference sequence). This CDR3 is 15 amino acids long. The CDR3 reads CASSLKAGETYEQYF. DNA of the CDR3: TGTGCCAGCAGCTTGAAGGCGGGGGAAACCTACGAGCAGTACTTC.

The chain links TRBV7-9 to TRBJ1-3, with D hard to call. The germline V gene has CDR1 SEHNR and CDR2 FQNEAQ (reference sequence). V lost 5 bases and J 8 bases, leaving 7 bases between the germline ends. This CDR3 is 11 amino acids long. The CDR3 sequence: CASSPSDTIYF. Here the CDR3 DNA reads TGTGCCAGCAGCCCATCAGACACCATATATTTT.

This clone has just a few counts. The chain links TRBV5-4 to TRBJ2-7; 12 nucleotides align to TRBD2. V gave up 0 bases and J gave up 7 bases; unmatched junction bases: 5. Germline assignment: CDR1 SGHNT and CDR2 YYREEE (reference sequence). The CDR3 spans 15 residues. The CDR3 loop reads CASSLGLAGDGEQYF. The CDR3 DNA reads as TGTGCCAGCAGCTTGGGACTAGCGGGAGACGGTGAGCAGTACTTC.

The chain employs TRBV7-2 and TRBJ2-5; 11 bases match TRBD2. V dropped 7 bases and J dropped 5; count of bases not matched to a gene: 6. The CDR3 runs to 14 residues. Germline V gene data show CDR1 as SGHTA and CDR2 as FQGNSA. In nucleotides, the CDR3 is TGTGCCAGCAACCTACTAGCGGGAGTTGAGACCCAGTACTTC. This sequence encodes CASNLLAGVETQYF.

The V gene is TRBV5-5, the J gene TRBJ1-1; D perhaps matches TRBD1 (5 bases). Germline loops: CDR1 SGHKS, CDR2 YYEKEE (reference sequence). V lost 4 bases and J lost 4, with 17 bases in between. There are 15 residues in the CDR3. The CDR3 nucleotides are TGTGCCAGCAGCCGGGAGGTGCAGGGCGGCACTGAAGCTTTCTTT. Amino acid sequence: CASSREVQGGTEAFF.

The CDR3 region has the DNA TGTGCCAGCAGCTTGATGGTGTCATCAGGCAGGACTGAAGCTTTCTTT. It translates to CASSLMVSSGRTEAFF. The chain couples TRBV5-6 to TRBJ1-1; no clear D gene. The CDR3 loop spans 16 amino acids. Germline V gene lookup returns CDR1 SGHDT and CDR2 YYEEEE. Trimming cost V 1 base and J 5 bases, with 18 bases left between them.

For this clone: Compared with germline, one end of the junction differs, possibly owing to a read error. This chain links TRBV2 with TRBJ2-7; TRBD2 is a possible D gene (6 bases). Looked up from germline, CDR1 is SNHLY and CDR2 is FYNNEI. The length of the CDR3 is 14 residues. The CDR3 region is CASGRGGDSSEQYF. CDR3 sequence (DNA): TGTGCCAGCGGTAGGGGAGGCGACTCCTCCGAGCAGTACTTC.

The J gene is TRBJ2-2, the V gene TRBV2; 8 positions agree with TRBD1. Per the germline V gene, CDR1 is SNHLY and CDR2 is FYNNEI. Germline trimming cut 9 bases from V and 2 bases from J; bases unmatched to any gene: 5. The CDR3 spans 14 residues. CDR3 protein: CASVDRANTGELFF. CDR3 nucleotides: TGTGCCAGTGTGGACAGGGCTAACACCGGGGAGCTGTTTTTT.

CDR3 DNA sequence: TGTGCCAGCAGCTTGGATCCTAGCGGGATGTTACTCAACCAAGAGACCCAGTACTTC. It encodes CASSLDPSGMLLNQETQYF. The chain is built from TRBV5-5 and TRBJ2-5; 9 positions agree with TRBD2. This CDR3 is 19 amino acids long. V lost 0 bases, J lost 0 bases, and 12 bases stayed unmatched. Germline CDR1 SGHKS, CDR2 YYEKEE (reference sequence).

The chain carries TRBV5-4 and TRBJ1-2; 7 bases line up with TRBD1. V trimming: 0 bases; J trimming: 7 bases; junction bases outside the gene matches: 6. The germline CDR1 and CDR2 sequences are SGHNT and YYREEE (reference sequence). The CDR3 loop spans 14 amino acids. CDR3 sequence: CASSLETGYGGYTF. CDR3 in DNA: TGTGCCAGCAGCTTGGAGACAGGGTACGGTGGCTACACCTTC.

This chain uses TRBV28 with TRBJ1-2; D unclear. The CDR3 has 12 amino acids. Between the trimmed V and J ends, which lost 6 bases and 5 bases, there was a span of 10 bases. Germline assignment: CDR1 MDHEN and CDR2 SYDVKM. The CDR3 DNA follows: TGTGCCAGCAGCCACAGTGATTATGGCTACACCTTC. This gives the protein CASSHSDYGYTF.

This rearrangement joins TRBV3-1 (or the pseudogene TRBV3-2) to TRBJ2-1; a weak D match, TRBD1 (5 bases). CDR3 length: 15 amino acids. V shed 0 bases and J shed 3 bases, with 9 bases lying between them. Germline CDR1 LGHDT, CDR2 YNNKEL (reference sequence). The CDR3 loop is CASSQEGQGYNEQFF. The CDR3 region has the DNA TGTGCCAGCAGCCAAGAGGGGCAGGGCTACAATGAGCAGTTCTTC.

V is TRBV19 and J is TRBJ2-3, with TRBD2 matching over 8 bases. The germline CDR1 and CDR2 sequences are LNHDA and SQIVND (reference sequence). The CDR3 sequence is 15 residues long. The junction had 2 bases not matched to a gene; V was cut back by 1 base and J by 2 bases. CDR3 loop: CASSIAGRATDTQYF. The CDR3 nucleotides are TGTGCCAGTAGTATAGCCGGGAGGGCCACAGATACGCAGTATTTT.

The rearrangement uses TRBV11-2 and TRBJ2-7, with a weak D call TRBD1 (5 bases). Trimming pared 4 bases from V and 2 bases from J, leaving 6 bases between. This CDR3 is 12 amino acids long. Germline V gives CDR1 SGHAT, CDR2 FQNNGV. The CDR3 bases are TGTGCCAGCAGCTGGGGCACCTACGAGCAGTACTTC. Its translation is CASSWGTYEQYF.

V and J are TRBV4-3 and TRBJ1-5; the match to TRBD1 covers 10 bases. Germline V CDR1 and CDR2: LGHNA, YSLEER. The CDR3 covers 17 residues. Trimming at V came to 0 bases and at J to 6 bases, leaving 8 bases not matched to a gene. The CDR3 coding sequence is TGCGCCAGCAGCCAAGATTTGGGACAGGGGTACAGTCAGCCCCAGCATTTT. It specifies CASSQDLGQGYSQPQHF.

This sequence joins TRBV5-4 and TRBJ2-7; the D gene is possibly TRBD1 (6 bases). Germline V gene data show CDR1 as SGHNT and CDR2 as YYREEE (reference sequence). This CDR3 is 15 amino acids long. Trimming removed 0 bases from V and 2 bases from J, with 12 bases in between. The DNA for the CDR3 is TGTGCCAGCAGCTTGGATGACCGACAGGCCTACGAGCAGTACTTC. Amino acid sequence: CASSLDDRQAYEQYF.

The V call is TRBV10-3, the J call TRBJ1-3; 7 positions match TRBD1. The CDR3 has 15 amino acids. The ends lost 2 bases at V and 4 bases at J; junction bases unmatched: 5. Germline CDR1 is ENHRY and CDR2 is SYGVKD. As DNA, the CDR3 is TGTGCCATCAGTGAGACGGACAGGCTAGGAAACACCATATATTTT. Translated, it gives CAISETDRLGNTIYF.

The chain links TRBV11-2 to TRBJ1-5; a weak D match, TRBD1 (5 bases). This CDR3 is built from 16 residues. Germline V lookup: CDR1 SGHAT, CDR2 FQNNGV. The V and J ends lost 3 bases and 2 bases respectively, with 14 bases between them. The CDR3 is CASSLPPREGNQPQHF. The CDR3 DNA sequence: TGTGCCAGCAGCTTGCCCCCCAGGGAGGGCAATCAGCCCCAGCATTTT.